This TCR beta chain was sequenced for a study of T-cell reconstitution after alpha-beta-depleted transplantation in children. This clonotype was detected only a few times. Its antigen is unknown. Regarding the study as a whole: Expanded graft clones, several hundred of them, were reportedly the source of alpha-beta T cells about two months after transplant. The authors attributed T-cell counts and diversity one year after transplant mostly to newly produced T cells.

V was pared by 2 bases and J by 9 bases, with 17 bases between. The V gene's germline CDR1 is MNHEY and CDR2 SVGAGI. CDR3 length equals 14 residues. Unique molecular identifiers tagged the TCRbeta library. MiXCR, applied by TCRdb to the PCR reads, yields one record per CDR3 protein. Of about 250,000 distinct CDR3 sequences in the sample, more than 20% are singletons; the top ten hold about 4.8%. The sample consisted of PBMCs, mostly from graft donor cells, taken 360 days after TCRalphabeta/CD19-depleted stem cell transplant. This chain links TRBV6-5 with TRBJ2-7; weak D call: TRBD1 (5 bases). This receptor was identified in a female patient aged 2-9 years who had a stem cell transplant for congenital amegakaryocytic thrombocytopenia, so the T cells may come from the graft donor. This chain's CDR3 is CASSYNLGQGLQYF. The DNA for the CDR3 is TGTGCCAGCAGTTACAACCTTGGGCAGGGTTTGCAGTACTTC.